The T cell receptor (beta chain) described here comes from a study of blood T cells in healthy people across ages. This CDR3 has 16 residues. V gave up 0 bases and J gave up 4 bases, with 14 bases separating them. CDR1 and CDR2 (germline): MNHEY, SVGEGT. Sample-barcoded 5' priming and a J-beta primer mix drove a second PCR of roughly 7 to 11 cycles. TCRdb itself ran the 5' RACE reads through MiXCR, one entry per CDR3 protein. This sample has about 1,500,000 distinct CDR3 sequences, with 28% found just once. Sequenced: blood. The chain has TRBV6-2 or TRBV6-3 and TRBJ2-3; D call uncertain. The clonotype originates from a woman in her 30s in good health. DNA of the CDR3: TGTGCCAGCAGTTACTCGAGTCTGGGTTCCGCAGATACGCAGTATTTT. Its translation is CASSYSSLGSADTQYF.